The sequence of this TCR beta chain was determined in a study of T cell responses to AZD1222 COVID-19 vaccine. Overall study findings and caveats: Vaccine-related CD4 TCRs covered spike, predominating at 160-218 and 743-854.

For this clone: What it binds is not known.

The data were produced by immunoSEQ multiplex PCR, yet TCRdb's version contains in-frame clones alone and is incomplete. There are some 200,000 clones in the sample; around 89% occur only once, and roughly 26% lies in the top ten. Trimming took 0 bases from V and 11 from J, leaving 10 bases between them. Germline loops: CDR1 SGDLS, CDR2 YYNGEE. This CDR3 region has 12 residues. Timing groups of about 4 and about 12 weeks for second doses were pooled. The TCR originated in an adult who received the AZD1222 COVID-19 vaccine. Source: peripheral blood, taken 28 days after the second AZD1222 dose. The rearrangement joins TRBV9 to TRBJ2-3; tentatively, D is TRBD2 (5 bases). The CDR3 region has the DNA TGTGCCAGCAGCGTAGGGTTGAGCGGGCAGTATTTT. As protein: CASSVGLSGQYF.